The 5 T cell receptor beta chains listed next were all sequenced from one sample in a study of CD8+ T cells in alopecia areata. RNA extraction was followed by reverse transcription into cDNA, which acted as the sequencing template. Assay used: immunoSEQ multiplex PCR; TCRdb lists only in-frame clones, some missing. The top ten hold over 15% of the sample, which has 130,000 or so clones, approximately 49% seen once. The input for sequencing was CD8+ T cells sorted from blood, taken at week 0. The receptors here all came from a human donor with alopecia areata.

A remark on this clone: A single base is all that separates this from a far larger clone, so a read error is likely. This chain joins TRBV7-8 and TRBJ2-7; D may correspond to TRBD1 or TRBD2 (5 bases each). The CDR3 loop spans 16 amino acids. Germline V CDR1 and CDR2: SGHVS, FQNEAQ. CDR3 sequence (DNA): TGTGCCCGCAGCCAAGATCACGGGACGGGCTCCTACGAGCAGTACTTC. Translating gives CARSQDHGTGSYEQYF.

This clone was detected a few times. The V and J genes are TRBV27 and TRBJ1-2; D unclear. V was cut by 4 bases and J by 2 bases, with 14 bases left in between. The CDR3 has 15 amino acids. Germline-derived CDR1 and CDR2 are MNHEY and SMNVEV (reference sequence). This CDR3 reads CASSSTPDGNYGYTF. CDR3 nucleotide sequence: TGTGCCAGCAGTTCCACACCGGACGGCAACTATGGCTACACCTTC.

In regard to this clone: This specimen includes other DNA sequences encoding the same CDR3. The chain recombines TRBV7-9 with TRBJ1-6; D not certain. The CDR3 is made up of 12 amino acids. Trimming took 5 bases from V and 7 from J, leaving 6 bases between them. Germline V gene data show CDR1 as SEHNR and CDR2 as FQNEAQ (reference sequence). The chain's CDR3 is CASSLGNSPLHF. As DNA, the CDR3 is TGTGCCAGCAGCCTCGGGAATTCACCCCTCCACTTT.

The gene calls are TRBV6-1 and TRBJ2-7; 7 positions match TRBD1. Trimming removed 4 bases from V and 0 bases from J; junction bases left unmatched: 0. Germline lookup yields CDR1 MNHNS and CDR2 SASEGT. This CDR3 spans 13 amino acids. CDR3 sequence (DNA): TGTGCCAGCAGTGGGGACAGCTCCTACGAGCAGTACTTC. Encoded protein: CASSGDSSYEQYF.

Only a few counts were recorded for this clone. The J gene is TRBJ2-3, the V gene TRBV5-6; a possible D gene is TRBD2 (6 bases). The CDR3 spans 14 residues. Germline V gene sequence: CDR1 SGHDT, CDR2 YYEEEE. The V gene lost 0 bases and the J gene lost 4 bases, with 9 bases spanning the gap. The CDR3 loop reads CASSLAEGPDTQYF. The CDR3 DNA reads as TGTGCCAGCAGCTTGGCGGAGGGCCCAGATACGCAGTATTTT.